This TCR beta chain was obtained from a study of CD8+ T cells in alopecia areata. Findings and limits, study-wide: An increase in clonality over normal scalp was evident in lesional scalp, especially alopecia totalis/universalis.

RNA was isolated and reverse transcribed to cDNA, the sequencing template. Profiling relied on immunoSEQ multiplex PCR, and the TCRdb table lists in-frame clones only, not all of them. The data contain approximately 98,000 clones, roughly 55% of them seen just once; the ten biggest clones take up more than 20%. CDR3 size: 13 residues. CDR1 is SNHLY, CDR2 FYNNEI, per germline. Deletions cut 6 bases from V and 5 bases from J, with 13 bases between. Notes on this clone: Its antigen is as yet unknown.

Specimens obtained from alopecia areata patients comprised lesional scalp punch biopsies and peripheral blood. The chain recombines TRBV2 with TRBJ1-2, with unresolved D. The sequenced sample consisted of NKG2D-low CD8+ T cells sorted from blood. The clonotype comes from a human donor with alopecia areata. The CDR3 nucleotides are TGTGCCAGCAGCGTTCGAATAGGGTATGGCTACACCTTC. This gives the protein CASSVRIGYGYTF.